This entry describes one T cell receptor beta chain. Its antigen is unknown. The sample holds no much larger clone one base away, and base qualities are not on file. This record belongs to a study of shared clonotypes between healthy human individuals (dated by TCRdb to about 2020). Regarding the research as a whole: The cohort comprised two women and three men aged 18 to 49 years. Blood TCR repertoires of five healthy adults were deeply sequenced to estimate repertoire size and the extent of clonotype sharing between individuals. Different laboratories and diverse techniques were used to prepare libraries and sequence TCR repertoires, to increase sequencing depth and limit assay-specific biases. Each donor's leukapheresis produced roughly between roughly 0.85 and 9.5 billion PBMCs. For each donor, three plates each were used for CD4 naive and CD4 memory, two plates were used for CD8 naive, and one plate was used for CD8 memory.

Healthy HIV-negative adults with no recently reported acute infections or vaccinations were included as donors. Only Caucasian adults living in Nashville, Tennessee, USA were represented among the donors. CD4+ T cells were enriched by magnetic negative selection; naive cells were then positively selected on CD45RA, and the negative fraction formed the memory subset. After blood collection by leukapheresis, PBMCs were isolated using Ficoll-Histopaque density gradient centrifugation and then cryopreserved in the vapor phase of liquid nitrogen. Purity and quantity of every magnetically sorted T cell population were checked by analytical flow cytometry. Genomic DNA was isolated from each sorted fraction and quantified by UV absorbance on a Nanodrop 2000c. Findings and caveats that apply to the study as a whole: Pairwise subsampling indicated that sequencing depth was expected to affect the degree of clonotype sharing among donors. Sampling was restricted to blood, and TCR repertoires in tissues likely differ from the TCR repertoires found in blood. Clonotypes shared by all four sorted-subset donors showed higher generation probabilities than non-shared clonotypes. Incomplete sequencing was indicated by rarefaction of sorted-subset datasets, despite the large sequencing depth. The small number of donors limited the genetic and exposure-history diversity represented. Naive subsets generally had larger estimated clonotype richness than memory subsets did. About 5% of naive CD4, 3.5% of naive CD8, 2.3% of memory CD4, and 0.4% of memory CD8 clonotypes were shared across four donors.

TCR CDR3 regions were amplified from genomic DNA by multiplex PCR using the deep immunoSEQ assay. For each cell subset, the extracted genomic DNA was distributed evenly across all wells of several immunoSEQ 96-well plates, and each plate served as one replicate. For sorted subsets, roughly 200 ng of genomic DNA, equivalent to 25,000 to 35,000 T cell genomes, went into each replicate PCR. Purified libraries were quantified with a Qubit 3.0 fluorometer, sized on a Bioanalyzer 2100, and re-quantified with the KAPA Library Quantification kit. A separate single-read 150-cycle Illumina NextSeq 550 flow cell was used to sequence each immunoSEQ 96-well plate. Per the source publication's procedure: Because the immunoSEQ output held only junctional sequences and lacked quality scores, the filtering could not match the filtering applied to full-length reads. Sequences were annotated with PyIR, a Python wrapper for IgBLAST v1.9, using IMGT germline references to assign V/J genes and CDR3. Reads with weak V/J assignments (E-value above 1e-6), missing CDR3, stop codons, out-of-frame junctions, or ambiguous translated residues were removed. V3J clonotypes were defined as sequences sharing the same inferred V gene, J gene, and CDR3 amino acid sequence. Percentage overlap between repertoires was computed as shared unique clonotypes divided by the size of the smaller repertoire. Richness of each repertoire was evaluated using RTK rarefaction, the Chao1 estimator, and Recon v2.1 estimates of unobserved clonotypes. OLGA was used to compute generation probabilities for all TCRbeta clonotypes that the gDNA method yielded from a handful of donors. TCRdb carries this immuneACCESS record with in-frame sequences only. Its versions omit some clonotypes, under half of them owing to an unresolved V gene in the studies checked, with the rest unexplained. V and J calls and clone size are copied from that table; D and trimming were computed from the DNA. Here the sample has 2 million to 2.5 million clones; approximately 93% occur a single time. The top ten clones comprise 0.35% to 0.5% of the sample.

Trimming accounts for 3 bases at V and 0 bases at J, while the number of junction bases matched to no gene is 18. The CDR3 measures 21 amino acids from cysteine to phenylalanine. The sequence is cut down to CDR3 DNA, 63 bases in frame from base 1. Taken from the germline V gene (reference sequence), the CDR1 and CDR2 loops are LNHDA and SQIVND. The sequencing sample was made of naive CD4+ T cells from PBMCs. Per the publication, the cell subset or site label means: CD45RA+ positively selected. This sequence originates from a man aged 18 to 29 in good health. Some clones in this sample may be carry-over from other donors' samples. The chain was built from TRBV19 and TRBJ2-7, and 12 junction bases match TRBD2. For the CDR3, the sequence is CASSISLVAGLAGGASYEQYF. The sequenced DNA: TGTGCCAGTAGTATTTCCTTAGTCGCGGGACTAGCGGGTGGAGCCTCCTACGAGCAGTACTTC. Supplemented by the reference TRBV19 and TRBJ2-7 proteins around the CDR3, the complete variable domain is DGGITQSPKYLFRKEGQNVTLSCEQNLNHDAMYWYRQDPGQGLRLIYYSQIVNDFQKGDIAEGYSVSREKKESFPLTVTSAQKNPTAFYLCASSISLVAGLAGGASYEQYFGPGTRLTVT.